What follows is one T cell receptor (beta chain) and its context. The data were taken from a study of T cell changes during pregnancy in multiple sclerosis. Profiling relied on immunoSEQ multiplex PCR, and the TCRdb table lists in-frame clones only, not all of them. Here the sample spans approximately 96,000 clones, about 91% being singletons. The V gene lost 6 bases and the J gene lost 1 base, with 12 bases spanning the gap. The germline CDR1 and CDR2 sequences are SGHTA and FQGTGA. CDR3 size: 15 residues. The input for sequencing was peripheral blood, taken after pregnancy. The TCR sequence derives from a female donor in good health, enrolled as a control in a pregnancy study. The chain has TRBV7-3 and TRBJ2-2, with a tentative D call TRBD2 (5 bases). Here the CDR3 DNA reads TGTGCCAGCAGGTTACCTGCGGGGAACACCGGGGAGCTGTTTTTT. This gives the protein CASRLPAGNTGELFF.